The 18 T cell receptor beta chains reported below all come from one sample, sequenced in a study of cytomegalovirus exposure and HLA in healthy donors. PCR amplification relied on 60 Vbeta primers (plus 13 Jbeta primers). Sequenced by immunoSEQ multiplex PCR; TCRdb stores in-frame clones only, minus some. Here the sample spans 95,000 to 100,000 clones, roughly 80% being singletons. Sequenced: PBMCs. Receptors originate from a man aged 35 to 55 in good health and CMV-seronegative.

The chain recombines TRBV5-6 with TRBJ1-2, with D maybe TRBD1 (5 bases). CDR1 and CDR2 (germline): SGHDT, YYEEEE. The V gene lost 2 bases and the J gene lost 5 bases, with 10 bases spanning the gap. The CDR3 runs 13 residues. The CDR3 bases are TGTGCCAGCAGCTTCGGGGGGGGGTATGGCTACACCTTC. This translates into CASSFGGGYGYTF.

This chain joins TRBV18 and TRBJ1-2; maybe TRBD1 (6 bases). The CDR3 is 14 amino acids. Germline CDR1 is KGHSH and CDR2 is LQKENI. Trimming removed 3 bases at V and 4 bases at J, with 12 bases between. The CDR3: CASSPEQGGYGYTF. DNA for the CDR3: TGTGCCAGCTCACCTGAACAGGGTGGCTATGGCTACACCTTC.

This clone occurred once. J is TRBJ1-1 and V is TRBV5-4; 7 bases fit TRBD1. With 4 bases clipped from V and 7 bases from J, the junction kept 7 bases outside the gene matches. The CDR3 totals 13 residues. Germline CDR1 reads SGHNT; CDR2 reads YYREEE (reference sequence). The CDR3 DNA follows: TGTGCCAGCAGCCTGATAGACAGGGTTGAAGCTTTCTTT. It yields the protein CASSLIDRVEAFF.

V and J are TRBV5-1 and TRBJ2-7, with 12 bases matching TRBD1. The CDR3 is 15 amino acids. After removal of 5 bases from V and 4 bases from J, the junction contained 7 bases not matched to a gene. Germline CDR1 is SGHRS and CDR2 is YFSETQ. The CDR3 DNA is TGCGCCAGCAGTACCGGGACAGGGGGCGGATACGAGCAGTACGTC. Translation gives CASSTGTGGGYEQYV.

This clone came up once. This chain links TRBV5-1 with TRBJ2-5; no firm D call. The CDR3 runs to 16 residues. V lost 0 bases and J 4 bases, leaving 16 bases between the germline ends. Germline V gene sequence: CDR1 SGHRS, CDR2 YFSETQ. The CDR3 DNA follows: TGCGCCAGCAGCTTGGGTCACCGGTCGACTCCAGAGACCCAGTACTTC. Translation: CASSLGHRSTPETQYF.

In the case of this clone: An end of the junction does not agree with germline; a read error may underlie this. The chain employs TRBV7-9 and TRBJ1-3, with D tentatively TRBD1 (5 bases). The CDR3 runs to 17 residues. The germline V gene encodes CDR1 SEHNR and CDR2 FQNEAQ (reference sequence). This CDR3 reads CSSSHTPGGEAGNTIYF. In DNA, the CDR3 is TGTTCCAGCAGCCACACCCCGGGGGGGGAAGCTGGAAACACCATATATTTT.

Details on this clone: The junction and the germline gene differ at one end; a read error may be behind it. The chain has TRBV20-1 and TRBJ1-1; D not resolved. The germline CDR1 and CDR2 sequences are DFQATT and SNEGSKA (reference sequence). This CDR3 has 10 residues. This CDR3 reads CAWAFKEAFF. CDR3 DNA sequence: TGTGCTTGGGCATTTAAAGAAGCTTTCTTT.

The chain couples TRBV6-4 to TRBJ2-2; 7 nucleotides align to TRBD1. V was clipped by 6 bases and J by 1 base; unmatched bases: 8. This CDR3 has 16 amino acids. CDR1 is MRHNA, CDR2 SNTAGT, per germline. The CDR3 sequence is CASSRDSTLNTGELFF. CDR3 DNA: TGTGCCAGCAGCCGGGACAGTACTTTGAACACCGGGGAGCTGTTTTTT.

The chain is built from TRBV2 and TRBJ1-6, with no clear D. Trimming took 5 bases from V and 0 from J, leaving 14 bases between them. From germline, CDR1 is SNHLY and CDR2 FYNNEI. The CDR3 extends over 17 amino acids. CDR3: CASSFRAGSSYNSPLHF. CDR3 nucleotides: TGTGCCAGCAGTTTCCGGGCGGGAAGCTCCTATAATTCACCCCTCCACTTT.

This chain connects TRBV5-1 to TRBJ1-2, with 8 bases fitting TRBD1. With V trimmed by 4 bases and J by 6 bases, 11 bases remained unmatched. Germline lookup yields CDR1 SGHRS and CDR2 YFSETQ. CDR3 length: 15 amino acids. CDR3 sequence: CASSPLKGQGHGYTF. CDR3 coding DNA: TGCGCCAGCAGCCCCTTAAAAGGACAGGGTCATGGCTACACCTTC.

Here the CDR3 DNA reads TGTGCCAGCAGTGTAGGGGCCGGGGAGCTGTTTTTT. Translating it yields CASSVGAGELFF. This chain joins TRBV25-1 and TRBJ2-2, with D perhaps matching TRBD1 (5 bases). This CDR3 has 12 amino acids. The V gene's germline CDR1 is MGHDK and CDR2 SYGVNS. Trimming took 4 bases from V and 6 from J, leaving 6 bases between them.

The chain has TRBV5-4 and TRBJ2-2; tentatively, D is TRBD2 (5 bases). Trimming pared 4 bases from V and 3 bases from J, leaving 10 bases between. This CDR3 region has 14 residues. In germline, CDR1 is SGHNT, CDR2 YYREEE (reference sequence). The CDR3 sequence is CASSSRRDTGELFF. The DNA of the CDR3 is TGTGCCAGCAGCAGCCGGCGGGACACCGGGGAGCTGTTTTTT.

The chain combines TRBV25-1 with TRBJ2-5; no clear D gene. The germline V gene has CDR1 MGHDK and CDR2 SYGVNS. The V gene lost 6 bases and the J gene lost 5 bases, with 10 bases spanning the gap. The CDR3 has 12 amino acids. Here the CDR3 reads CASRWLLETQYF. Written as DNA, the CDR3 is TGTGCCAGCAGGTGGCTTCTGGAGACCCAGTACTTC.

This clone was observed a few times. The CDR3 protein is CSVQGENSPLHF. CDR3 bases: TGCAGCGTTCAGGGGGAGAATTCACCCCTCCACTTT. The chain employs TRBV29-1 and TRBJ1-6, with 7 bases that match TRBD1. With V trimmed by 5 bases and J by 7 bases, 2 bases remained unmatched. Germline V gene sequence: CDR1 SQVTM, CDR2 ANQGSEA. The CDR3 loop spans 12 amino acids.

The chain couples TRBV5-8 to TRBJ2-1; 7 nucleotides align to TRBD2. V was pared by 4 bases and J by 4 bases, with 8 bases of the junction left unmatched. Germline lookup yields CDR1 SGHTS and CDR2 YDEGEE. The CDR3 runs 15 residues. The CDR3: CASSHLGGSYNEQFF. The CDR3 bases are TGTGCCAGCAGCCATCTCGGGGGGTCTTACAATGAGCAGTTCTTC.

V and J are TRBV6-1 and TRBJ2-2; D is uncertain. The CDR3 is 13 amino acids. Germline-derived CDR1 and CDR2 are MNHNS and SASEGT. The ends were cut back, 6 bases at V and 2 bases at J, with 7 bases in the middle. The CDR3 DNA reads as TGTGCCAGCAGGCTACTCAACACCGGGGAGCTGTTTTTT. Its translation is CASRLLNTGELFF.

The V gene is TRBV4-3, the J gene TRBJ1-2; D unclear. V dropped 1 base and J dropped 2 bases, with 11 bases sitting between them. CDR3 length: 15 amino acids. CDR1 and CDR2 (germline): LGHNA, YSLEER. CDR3 bases: TGCGCCAGCAGCCAAGGCCCGGGTTCAAACTATGGCTACACCTTC. The encoded protein is CASSQGPGSNYGYTF.

This chain links TRBV7-2 with TRBJ1-6; TRBD1 aligns across 7 bases. V lost 5 bases to trimming and J lost 13 bases; unmatched junction nucleotides: 11. Germline values: CDR1 SGHTA, CDR2 FQGNSA. This CDR3 has 14 residues. CDR3 amino acids: CASSVGTEGYPLHF. In DNA, the CDR3 is TGTGCCAGCAGCGTCGGGACAGAAGGGTACCCCCTCCACTTT.